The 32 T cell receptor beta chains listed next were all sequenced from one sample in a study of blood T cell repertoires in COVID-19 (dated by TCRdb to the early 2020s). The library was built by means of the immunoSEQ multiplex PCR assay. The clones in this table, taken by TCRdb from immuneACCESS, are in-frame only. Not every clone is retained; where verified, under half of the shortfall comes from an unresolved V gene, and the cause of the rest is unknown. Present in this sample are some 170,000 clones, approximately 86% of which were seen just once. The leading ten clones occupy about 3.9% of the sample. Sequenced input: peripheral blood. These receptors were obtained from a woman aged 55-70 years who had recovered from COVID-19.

CDR3 DNA: TGTGCCAGCAGCGACGCGGGCTGGTCACCCCTCCACTTT. Translated: CASSDAGWSPLHF. The gene calls are TRBV6-2 or TRBV6-3 and TRBJ1-6; D unresolved. The length of the CDR3 is 13 residues. Trimming shortened V by 6 bases and J by 10 bases, and 13 bases separated the two germline ends. Per the germline V gene, CDR1 is MNHEY and CDR2 is SVGEGT.

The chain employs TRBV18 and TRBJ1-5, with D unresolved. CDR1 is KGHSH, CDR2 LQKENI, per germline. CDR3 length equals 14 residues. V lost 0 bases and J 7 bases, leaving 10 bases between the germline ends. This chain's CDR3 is CASSPPTVQQPQHF. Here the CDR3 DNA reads TGTGCCAGCTCACCACCCACAGTCCAACAGCCCCAGCATTTT.

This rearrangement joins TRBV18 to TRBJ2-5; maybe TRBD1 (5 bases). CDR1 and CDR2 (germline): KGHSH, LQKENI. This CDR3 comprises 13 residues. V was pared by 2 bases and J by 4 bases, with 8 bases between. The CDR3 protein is CASSPSGIETQYF. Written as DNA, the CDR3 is TGTGCCAGCTCACCATCAGGGATAGAGACCCAGTACTTC.

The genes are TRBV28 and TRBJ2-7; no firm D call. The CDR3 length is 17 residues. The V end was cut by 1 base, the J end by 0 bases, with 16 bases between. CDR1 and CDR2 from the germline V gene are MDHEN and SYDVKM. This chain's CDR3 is CASSLSISPQISYEQYF. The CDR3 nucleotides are TGTGCCAGCAGTTTATCTATATCCCCACAGATCTCCTACGAGCAGTACTTC.

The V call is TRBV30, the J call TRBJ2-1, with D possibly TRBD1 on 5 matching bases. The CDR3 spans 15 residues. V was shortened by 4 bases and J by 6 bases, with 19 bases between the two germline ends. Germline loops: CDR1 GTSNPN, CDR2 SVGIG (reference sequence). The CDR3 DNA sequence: TGTGCCTGGAAGCAGGGTTCATTTGCGTTCAATGAGCAGTTCTTC. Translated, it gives CAWKQGSFAFNEQFF.

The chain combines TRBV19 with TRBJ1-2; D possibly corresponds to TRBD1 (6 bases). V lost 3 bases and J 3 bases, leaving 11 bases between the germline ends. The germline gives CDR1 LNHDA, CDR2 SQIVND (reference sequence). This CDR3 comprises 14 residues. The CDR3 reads CASSMGHIYYGYTF. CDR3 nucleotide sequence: TGTGCCAGTAGTATGGGACATATCTACTATGGCTACACCTTC.

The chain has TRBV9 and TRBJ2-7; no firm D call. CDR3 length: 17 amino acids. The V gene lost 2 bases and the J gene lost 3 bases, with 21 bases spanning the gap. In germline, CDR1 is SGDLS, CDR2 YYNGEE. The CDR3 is CASSVSSYGHLFYEQYF. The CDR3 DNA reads TGTGCCAGCAGCGTTTCCTCCTATGGGCACCTTTTCTACGAGCAGTACTTC.

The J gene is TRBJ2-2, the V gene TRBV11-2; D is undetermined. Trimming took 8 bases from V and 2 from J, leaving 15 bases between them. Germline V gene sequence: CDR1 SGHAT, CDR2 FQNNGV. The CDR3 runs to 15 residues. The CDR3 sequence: CASDTDLPNTGELFF. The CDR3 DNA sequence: TGTGCCAGCGATACAGACCTACCTAACACCGGGGAGCTGTTTTTT.

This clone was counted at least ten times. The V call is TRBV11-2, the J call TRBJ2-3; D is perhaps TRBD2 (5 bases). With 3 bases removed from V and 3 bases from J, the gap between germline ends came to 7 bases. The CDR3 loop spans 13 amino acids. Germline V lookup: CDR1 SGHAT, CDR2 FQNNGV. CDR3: CASSLDFTDTQYF. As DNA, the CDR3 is TGTGCCAGCAGCTTGGACTTTACAGATACGCAGTATTTT. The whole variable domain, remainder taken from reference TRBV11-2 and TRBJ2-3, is EAGVAQSPRYKIIEKRQSVAFWCNPISGHATLYWYQQILGQGPKLLIQFQNNGVVDDSQLPKDRFSAERLKGVDSTLKIQPAKLEDSAVYLCASSLDFTDTQYFGPGTRLTVL.

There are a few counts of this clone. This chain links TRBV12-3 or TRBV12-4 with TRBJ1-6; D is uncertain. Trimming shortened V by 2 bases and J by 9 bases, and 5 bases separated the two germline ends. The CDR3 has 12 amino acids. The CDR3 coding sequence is TGTGCCAGCAGTTTAAACGGTTCACCCCTCCACTTT. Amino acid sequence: CASSLNGSPLHF.

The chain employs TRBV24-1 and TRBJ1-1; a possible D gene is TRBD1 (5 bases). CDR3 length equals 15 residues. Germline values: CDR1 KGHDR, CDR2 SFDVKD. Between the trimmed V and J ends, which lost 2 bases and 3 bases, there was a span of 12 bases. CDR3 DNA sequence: TGTGCCACCAGTGATTACCCTCGGGGGTACACTGAAGCTTTCTTT. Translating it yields CATSDYPRGYTEAFF.

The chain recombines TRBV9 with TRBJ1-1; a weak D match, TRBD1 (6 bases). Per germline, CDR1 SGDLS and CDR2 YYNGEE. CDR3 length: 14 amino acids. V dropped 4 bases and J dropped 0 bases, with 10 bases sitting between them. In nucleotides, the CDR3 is TGTGCCAGCAGCAGAGGGGGTTTGAACACTGAAGCTTTCTTT. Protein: CASSRGGLNTEAFF. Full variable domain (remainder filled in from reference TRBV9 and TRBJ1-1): DSGVTQTPKHLITATGQRVTLRCSPRSGDLSVYWYQQSLDQGLQFLIQYYNGEERAKGNILERFSAQQFPDLHSELNLSSLELGDSALYFCASSRGGLNTEAFFGQGTRLTVV.

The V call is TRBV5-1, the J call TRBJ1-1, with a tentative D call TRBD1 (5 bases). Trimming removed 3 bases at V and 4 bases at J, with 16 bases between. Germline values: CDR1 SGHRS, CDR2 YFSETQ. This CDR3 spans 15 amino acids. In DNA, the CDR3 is TGCGCCAGCAGCTCGGACCCAGGGTGGGGCACTGAAGCTTTCTTT. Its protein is CASSSDPGWGTEAFF.

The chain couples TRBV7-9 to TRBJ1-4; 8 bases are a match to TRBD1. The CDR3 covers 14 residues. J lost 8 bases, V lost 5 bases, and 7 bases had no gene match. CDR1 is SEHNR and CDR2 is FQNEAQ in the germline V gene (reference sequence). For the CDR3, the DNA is TGTGCCAGCAGCCCCGGGACAGGCAGAGAAAAACTGTTTTTT. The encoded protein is CASSPGTGREKLFF.

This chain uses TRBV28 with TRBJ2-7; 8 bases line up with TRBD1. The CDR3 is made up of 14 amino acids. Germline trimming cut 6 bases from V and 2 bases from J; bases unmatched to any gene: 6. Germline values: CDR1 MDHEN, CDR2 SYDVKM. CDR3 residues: CASRTGAVAYEQYF. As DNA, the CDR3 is TGTGCCAGCAGGACAGGGGCCGTAGCCTACGAGCAGTACTTC. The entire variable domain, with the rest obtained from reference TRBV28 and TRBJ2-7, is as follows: DVKVTQSSRYLVKRTGEKVFLECVQDMDHENMFWYRQDPGLGLRLIYFSYDVKMKEKGDIPEGYSVSREKKERFSLILESASTNQTSMYLCASRTGAVAYEQYFGPGTRLTVT.

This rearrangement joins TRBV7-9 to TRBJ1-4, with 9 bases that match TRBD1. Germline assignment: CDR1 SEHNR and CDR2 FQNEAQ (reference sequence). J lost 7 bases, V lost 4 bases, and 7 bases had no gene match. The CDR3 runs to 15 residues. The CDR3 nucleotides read TGTGCCAGCAGCTCCATGGGACAGGGACGTGAAAAACTGTTTTTT. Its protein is CASSSMGQGREKLFF.

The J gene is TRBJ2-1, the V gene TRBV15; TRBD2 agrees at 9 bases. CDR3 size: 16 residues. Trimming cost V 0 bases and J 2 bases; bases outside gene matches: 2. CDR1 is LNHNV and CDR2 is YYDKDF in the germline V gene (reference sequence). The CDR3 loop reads CATSRERGGPYNEQFF. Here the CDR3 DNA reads TGTGCCACCAGCAGAGAGCGGGGGGGCCCCTACAATGAGCAGTTCTTC.

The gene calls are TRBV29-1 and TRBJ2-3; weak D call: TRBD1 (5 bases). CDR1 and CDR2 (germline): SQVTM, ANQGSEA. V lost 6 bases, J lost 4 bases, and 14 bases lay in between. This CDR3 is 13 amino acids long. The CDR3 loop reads CSVTANAADTQYF. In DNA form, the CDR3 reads TGCAGCGTGACAGCGAATGCGGCAGATACGCAGTATTTT.

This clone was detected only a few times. The CDR3 is CASSPTGGGGAPEQYF. CDR3 nucleotide sequence: TGCGCCAGCAGCCCCACAGGAGGAGGGGGGGCCCCCGAGCAGTACTTC. The genes are TRBV4-1 and TRBJ2-7, with a possible D match to TRBD2 (7 bases). Deletions cut 4 bases from V and 6 bases from J, with 22 bases between. Germline loops: CDR1 MGHRA, CDR2 YSYEKL. The length of the CDR3 is 16 residues.

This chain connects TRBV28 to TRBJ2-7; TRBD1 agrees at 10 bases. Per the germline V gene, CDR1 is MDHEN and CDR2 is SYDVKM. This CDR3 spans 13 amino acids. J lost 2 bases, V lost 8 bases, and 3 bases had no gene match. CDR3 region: CASRDRGTYEQYF. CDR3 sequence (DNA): TGTGCCAGCCGGGACAGGGGAACCTACGAGCAGTACTTC.

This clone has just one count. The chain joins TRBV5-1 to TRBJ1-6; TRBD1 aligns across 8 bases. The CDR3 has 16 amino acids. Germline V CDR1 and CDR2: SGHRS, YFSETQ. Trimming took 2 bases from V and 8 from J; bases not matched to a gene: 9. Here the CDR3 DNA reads TGCGCCAGCAGCTTAGGCCAGGGGGCGAAGGATTCACCCCTCCACTTT. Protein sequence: CASSLGQGAKDSPLHF. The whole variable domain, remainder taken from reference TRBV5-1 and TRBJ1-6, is KAGVTQTPRYLIKTRGQQVTLSCSPISGHRSVSWYQQTPGQGLQFLFEYFSETQRNKGNFPGRFSGRQFSNSRSEMNVSTLELGDSALYLCASSLGQGAKDSPLHFGNGTRLTVT.

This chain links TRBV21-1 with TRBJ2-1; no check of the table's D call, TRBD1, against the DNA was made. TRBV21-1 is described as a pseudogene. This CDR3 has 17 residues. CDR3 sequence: CASSKYARVKSDNEQFF. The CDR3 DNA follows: TGTGCCAGCAGCAAATACGCCAGGGTAAAATCGGATAATGAGCAGTTCTTC.

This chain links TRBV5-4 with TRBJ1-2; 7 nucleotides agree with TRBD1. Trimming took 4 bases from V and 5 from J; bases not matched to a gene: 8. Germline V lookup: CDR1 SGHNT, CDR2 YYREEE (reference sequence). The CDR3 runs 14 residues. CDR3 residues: CASSGGQEPYGYTF. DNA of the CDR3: TGTGCCAGCAGCGGAGGACAGGAACCGTATGGCTACACCTTC.

The CDR3 DNA sequence: TGTGCCATCATCACCCATGGGACAGGGCCTTATCAGCCCCAGCATTTT. It yields the protein CAIITHGTGPYQPQHF. The chain couples TRBV10-3 to TRBJ1-5; 9 bases match TRBD1. Trimming took 7 bases from V and 5 from J; bases not matched to a gene: 12. Germline V gene data show CDR1 as ENHRY and CDR2 as SYGVKD. The CDR3 consists of 16 residues.

CDR3 sequence: CASSIDRGAGNTIYF. CDR3 nucleotides: TGCGCCAGCAGCATAGACAGGGGCGCTGGAAACACCATATATTTT. The chain recombines TRBV5-1 with TRBJ1-3, with 8 bases aligning to TRBD1. The ends lost 4 bases at V and 2 bases at J; junction bases unmatched: 5. CDR1 is SGHRS, CDR2 YFSETQ, per germline. The CDR3 runs to 15 residues.

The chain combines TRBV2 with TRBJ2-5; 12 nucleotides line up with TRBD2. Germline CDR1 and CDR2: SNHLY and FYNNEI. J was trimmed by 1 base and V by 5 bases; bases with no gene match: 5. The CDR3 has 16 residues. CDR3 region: CASSSSSGGVQETQYF. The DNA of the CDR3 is TGTGCCAGCAGTAGTTCTAGCGGGGGGGTCCAAGAGACCCAGTACTTC. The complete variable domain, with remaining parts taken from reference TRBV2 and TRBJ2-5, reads EPEVTQTPSHQVTQMGQEVILRCVPISNHLYFYWYRQILGQKVEFLVSFYNNEISEKSEIFDDQFSVERPDGSNFTLKIRSTKLEDSAMYFCASSSSSGGVQETQYFGPGTRLLVL.

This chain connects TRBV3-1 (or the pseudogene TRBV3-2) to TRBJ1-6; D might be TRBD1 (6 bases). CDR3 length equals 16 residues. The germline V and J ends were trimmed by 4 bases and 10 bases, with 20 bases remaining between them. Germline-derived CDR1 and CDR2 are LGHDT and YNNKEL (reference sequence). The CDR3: CASSPQGTGWGSPLHF. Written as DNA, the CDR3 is TGTGCCAGCAGCCCCCAGGGGACGGGCTGGGGATCACCCCTCCACTTT.

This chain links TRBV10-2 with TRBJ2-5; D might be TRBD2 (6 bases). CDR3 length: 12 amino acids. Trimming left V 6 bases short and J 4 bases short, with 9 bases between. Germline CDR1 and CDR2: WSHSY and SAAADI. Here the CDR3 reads CASRPGAETQYF. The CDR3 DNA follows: TGCGCCAGCAGGCCGGGAGCAGAGACCCAGTACTTC.

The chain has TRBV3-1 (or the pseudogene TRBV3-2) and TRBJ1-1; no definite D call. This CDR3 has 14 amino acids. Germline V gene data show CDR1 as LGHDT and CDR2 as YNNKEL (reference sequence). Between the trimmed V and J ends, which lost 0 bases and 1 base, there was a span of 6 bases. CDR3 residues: CASSQESRNTEAFF. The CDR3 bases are TGTGCCAGCAGCCAAGAATCGAGGAACACTGAAGCTTTCTTT.

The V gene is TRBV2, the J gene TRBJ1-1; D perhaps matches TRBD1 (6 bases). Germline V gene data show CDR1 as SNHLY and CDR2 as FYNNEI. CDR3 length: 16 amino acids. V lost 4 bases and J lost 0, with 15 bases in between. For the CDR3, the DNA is TGTGCCAGCAGTGTGGGGCGGGGGGGGCTGAACACTGAAGCTTTCTTT. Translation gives CASSVGRGGLNTEAFF.

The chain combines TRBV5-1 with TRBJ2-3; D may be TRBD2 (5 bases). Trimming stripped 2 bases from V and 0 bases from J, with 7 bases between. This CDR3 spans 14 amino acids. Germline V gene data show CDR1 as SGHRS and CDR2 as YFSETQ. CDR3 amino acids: CASSLGLSTDTQYF. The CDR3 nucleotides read TGCGCCAGCAGCTTAGGACTTAGCACAGATACGCAGTATTTT.

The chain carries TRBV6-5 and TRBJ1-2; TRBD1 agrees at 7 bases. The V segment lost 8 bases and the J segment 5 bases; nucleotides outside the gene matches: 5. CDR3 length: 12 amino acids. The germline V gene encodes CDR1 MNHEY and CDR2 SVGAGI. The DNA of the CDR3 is TGTGCCAGCGACAGGGTTGATTATGGCTACACCTTC. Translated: CASDRVDYGYTF.